Presented here are 21 T cell receptor beta chains from one specimen sequenced in a study of blood T cell repertoires in COVID-19. Assay: immunoSEQ multiplex PCR; the TCRdb copy retains only in-frame clones and omits some. The sample holds about 240,000 clones, around 89% seen once. Sequencing was performed on PBMCs or T cells enriched from blood (not recorded which). The receptors here all came from a woman in her 30s who had recovered from COVID-19.

This clone was seen only a few times. The V gene is TRBV7-9, the J gene TRBJ2-2; D unresolved. Per the germline V gene, CDR1 is SEHNR and CDR2 is FQNEAQ (reference sequence). The ends were cut back, 1 base at V and 1 base at J, with 4 bases in the middle. This CDR3 spans 14 amino acids. CDR3 amino acids: CASSLDRNTGELFF. The CDR3 DNA sequence: TGTGCCAGCAGCTTAGACAGGAACACCGGGGAGCTGTTTTTT.

The sample holds one count of this clone. This rearrangement joins TRBV4-3 to TRBJ1-2, with a weak D call TRBD1 (6 bases). The CDR3 loop spans 14 amino acids. Trimming took off 4 bases at V and 13 bases at J, with 22 bases between the two ends. Germline CDR1 and CDR2: LGHNA and YSLEER. The CDR3 region is CASSRFVAGDISTF. CDR3 DNA: TGCGCCAGCAGCCGGTTCGTGGCAGGGGACATATCCACCTTC.

This rearrangement joins TRBV12-3 or TRBV12-4 to TRBJ1-2; D is unclear. The CDR3 extends over 12 amino acids. V was shortened by 2 bases and J by 7 bases, with 8 bases between the two germline ends. CDR3 residues: CASSLNPSGYTF. CDR3 coding DNA: TGTGCCAGCAGTTTAAACCCCAGTGGCTACACCTTC.

The chain joins TRBV4-3 to TRBJ2-3; 7 bases align to TRBD2. This CDR3 spans 16 amino acids. CDR1 and CDR2 (germline): LGHNA, YSLEER. The trim removed 0 bases at V and 2 bases at J, leaving 5 bases unmatched. CDR3 nucleotides: TGCGCCAGCAGCCAAGATCGTAGCGGGTACACAGATACGCAGTATTTT. It is translated as CASSQDRSGYTDTQYF.

V usage is TRBV18 and J usage is TRBJ2-7; TRBD2 matches at 7 bases. The CDR3 consists of 16 residues. The germline CDR1 and CDR2 sequences are KGHSH and LQKENI. CDR3 sequence (DNA): TGTGCGTGTTCCCTCGGGAGGAGGGACTCCTCCTACGAGCAGTACTTC. Translating gives CACSLGRRDSSYEQYF.

The chain has TRBV3-1 (or the pseudogene TRBV3-2) and TRBJ2-5, with 9 nucleotides matching TRBD2. With V trimmed by 10 bases and J by 3 bases, 15 bases remained unmatched. Germline CDR1 is LGHDT and CDR2 is YNNKEL (reference sequence). CDR3 length: 16 amino acids. CDR3 in amino acids: CATKTPTSGLEETQYF. The CDR3 coding sequence is TGTGCCACCAAGACCCCGACTAGCGGCCTAGAAGAGACCCAGTACTTC.

The gene calls are TRBV11-2 and TRBJ2-3; 9 nucleotides match TRBD2. With 5 bases clipped from V and 3 bases from J, the junction kept 9 bases outside the gene matches. Germline V gene lookup returns CDR1 SGHAT and CDR2 FQNNGV. This CDR3 has 16 amino acids. The CDR3 DNA reads TGTGCCAGCAGCCCCCGGGGGCGGGAGGGGACAGATACGCAGTATTTT. Its translation: CASSPRGREGTDTQYF.

The chain is built from TRBV7-8 and TRBJ2-1, with TRBD2 identical over 12 bases. The CDR3 consists of 17 residues. The V segment lost 0 bases and the J segment 6 bases; nucleotides outside the gene matches: 6. Germline V gene lookup returns CDR1 SGHVS and CDR2 FQNEAQ. CDR3 protein: CASSLAGASGRGNEQFF. CDR3 nucleotides: TGTGCCAGCAGCTTAGCGGGCGCTAGCGGGAGGGGCAATGAGCAGTTCTTC. The complete variable domain, with remaining parts taken from reference TRBV7-8 and TRBJ2-1, reads GAGVSQSPRYKVAKRGQDVALRCDPISGHVSLFWYQQALGQGPEFLTYFQNEAQLDKSGLPSDRFFAERPEGSVSTLKIQRTQQEDSAVYLCASSLAGASGRGNEQFFGPGTRLTVL.

The chain joins TRBV30 to TRBJ1-1, with a weak D call TRBD1 (5 bases). The V and J ends lost 5 bases and 5 bases respectively, with 12 bases between them. The CDR3 consists of 12 residues. Germline V gene lookup returns CDR1 GTSNPN and CDR2 SVGIG (reference sequence). The CDR3 DNA reads as TGTGCCTGGTGGAACCGACAGACTGAAGCTTTCTTT. Translated: CAWWNRQTEAFF.

The CDR3 here is CASNLRAGQGTDTQYF. Here the CDR3 DNA reads TGTGCCAGCAACCTTAGAGCGGGACAGGGAACAGATACGCAGTATTTT. This chain connects TRBV11-2 to TRBJ2-3, with 9 bases fitting TRBD1. Trimming at V came to 7 bases and at J to 3 bases, leaving 11 bases not matched to a gene. The CDR3 totals 16 residues. Germline CDR1 reads SGHAT; CDR2 reads FQNNGV.

This chain links TRBV5-8 with TRBJ1-5; D is possibly TRBD1 (5 bases). This CDR3 has 15 residues. The germline V gene encodes CDR1 SGHTS and CDR2 YDEGEE. The V gene lost 3 bases and the J gene lost 0 bases, with 10 bases spanning the gap. The chain's CDR3 is CASSWGRDSNQPQHF. The CDR3 DNA follows: TGTGCCAGCAGCTGGGGCAGGGATAGCAATCAGCCCCAGCATTTT.

DNA of the CDR3: TGTGCCAGCTCACCATTATCCGGACAGGGCCATATGAACACTGAAGCTTTCTTT. It is translated as CASSPLSGQGHMNTEAFF. V gene TRBV18 combines with J gene TRBJ1-1, with TRBD1 identical over 8 bases. This CDR3 contains 18 residues. Looked up from germline, CDR1 is KGHSH and CDR2 is LQKENI. V lost 2 bases, J lost 0 bases, and 11 bases stayed unmatched.

The chain is built from TRBV27 and TRBJ1-1; D gene uncertain. Trimming pared 2 bases from V and 5 bases from J, leaving 15 bases between. Germline assignment: CDR1 MNHEY and CDR2 SMNVEV (reference sequence). The length of the CDR3 is 15 residues. The CDR3 nucleotides read TGTGCCAGCAGTTTAGGGGAGTTCCTTAGAACTGAAGCTTTCTTT. Translation: CASSLGEFLRTEAFF.

The genes are TRBV4-3 and TRBJ2-2; 9 positions match TRBD1. Germline V lookup: CDR1 LGHNA, CDR2 YSLEER. The ends lost 6 bases at V and 0 bases at J; junction bases unmatched: 5. CDR3 size: 16 residues. Here the CDR3 DNA reads TGCGCCAGCAGTGACAGGGGGAAGTCGAACACCGGGGAGCTGTTTTTT. Its protein product is CASSDRGKSNTGELFF.

The chain uses TRBV7-3 and TRBJ2-7, with 10 bases matching TRBD1. The CDR3 consists of 14 residues. Germline trimming cut 3 bases from V and 7 bases from J; bases unmatched to any gene: 6. Germline assignment: CDR1 SGHTA and CDR2 FQGTGA. DNA of the CDR3: TGTGCCAGCAGCTTGGACAGGGGGACGGAGGAGCAGTACTTC. As protein: CASSLDRGTEEQYF.

The chain links TRBV4-2 to TRBJ1-2; D not certain. This CDR3 is 15 amino acids long. Trimming took off 0 bases at V and 6 bases at J, with 14 bases between the two ends. Germline loops: CDR1 LGHNA, CDR2 YNFKEQ. The chain's CDR3 is CASSQDRRQFDGYTF. DNA of the CDR3: TGTGCCAGCAGCCAAGATAGGAGGCAGTTTGATGGCTACACCTTC.

The sample holds one count of this clone. The V gene is TRBV27, the J gene TRBJ1-2; unclear D gene. The germline V gene encodes CDR1 MNHEY and CDR2 SMNVEV (reference sequence). This CDR3 spans 15 amino acids. V was clipped by 3 bases and J by 0 bases, with 11 bases between them. CDR3 nucleotides: TGTGCCAGCAGTTTCTCGGGGTTAGCTAACTATGGCTACACCTTC. Amino acids: CASSFSGLANYGYTF.

This clone appeared a single time. The gene calls are TRBV13 and TRBJ2-1, with 7 positions matching TRBD2. Germline assignment: CDR1 PRHDT and CDR2 FYEKMQ (reference sequence). With 5 bases clipped from V and 0 bases from J, the junction kept 4 bases outside the gene matches. The CDR3 is 15 residues long. CDR3 in DNA: TGTGCCAGCAGCAACCGGGACTACTCCTACAATGAGCAGTTCTTC. Amino acid sequence: CASSNRDYSYNEQFF.

The genes are TRBV7-9 and TRBJ1-2; maybe TRBD1 (5 bases). The CDR3 length is 15 residues. Trimming took 1 base from V and 4 from J, leaving 13 bases between them. CDR1 SEHNR and CDR2 FQNEAQ come from the germline V gene (reference sequence). CDR3 loop: CASSLGRRVRYGYTF. CDR3 bases: TGTGCCAGCAGCTTAGGGCGCAGGGTCCGCTATGGCTACACCTTC.

V usage is TRBV18 and J usage is TRBJ2-2, with D possibly being TRBD2 (5 bases). Deletions cut 6 bases from V and 3 bases from J, with 14 bases between. From germline, CDR1 is KGHSH and CDR2 LQKENI. The CDR3 contains 15 residues. The CDR3 DNA reads TGTGCCAGCTCCCCCCGAACGGAGGACACCGGGGAGCTGTTTTTT. Translating it yields CASSPRTEDTGELFF.

This chain uses TRBV6-5 with TRBJ2-5; D might be TRBD1 (5 bases). Trimming pared 6 bases from V and 3 bases from J, leaving 17 bases between. Germline V lookup: CDR1 MNHEY, CDR2 SVGAGI. The CDR3 runs 15 residues. The CDR3 region has the DNA TGTGCCAGCAGCCGTGGACCAGGGCGTGAAGAGACCCAGTACTTC. This translates into CASSRGPGREETQYF.